This record concerns one T cell receptor beta chain sequence. Trimming left V 5 bases short and J 4 bases short, with 12 bases between. The CDR3 totals 13 residues. Germline V gene sequence: CDR1 LGHDT, CDR2 YNNKEL (reference sequence). This entry belongs to a study of blood T cell repertoires in COVID-19. Study-wide context: Nucleic acid was either cDNA or gDNA, and it came from T cells, B-cell-depleted T cells, or PBMCs.

Original processing notes: Reference gene primers were amplified, and this amplification served to estimate nucleated cell counts. This table comes from immunoSEQ multiplex PCR, and its TCRdb copy is limited to in-frame clones, with some not included. V and J calls and clone size come straight from that table; D and trimming were deduced from the DNA. The top ten hold around 7.8% of the sample, which has fewer than 200,000 clones, roughly 87% seen once. Sequencing was done on a sample of peripheral blood. The origin of this receptor is a woman aged 60-70 years with COVID-19, enrolled during active disease. V and J are TRBV3-1 (or the pseudogene TRBV3-2) and TRBJ2-7, with TRBD1 as a possible D gene (5 bases). CDR3 in amino acids: CASSEIRAYEQYF. The CDR3 DNA reads TGTGCCAGCAGCGAAATCAGGGCTTACGAGCAGTACTTC.